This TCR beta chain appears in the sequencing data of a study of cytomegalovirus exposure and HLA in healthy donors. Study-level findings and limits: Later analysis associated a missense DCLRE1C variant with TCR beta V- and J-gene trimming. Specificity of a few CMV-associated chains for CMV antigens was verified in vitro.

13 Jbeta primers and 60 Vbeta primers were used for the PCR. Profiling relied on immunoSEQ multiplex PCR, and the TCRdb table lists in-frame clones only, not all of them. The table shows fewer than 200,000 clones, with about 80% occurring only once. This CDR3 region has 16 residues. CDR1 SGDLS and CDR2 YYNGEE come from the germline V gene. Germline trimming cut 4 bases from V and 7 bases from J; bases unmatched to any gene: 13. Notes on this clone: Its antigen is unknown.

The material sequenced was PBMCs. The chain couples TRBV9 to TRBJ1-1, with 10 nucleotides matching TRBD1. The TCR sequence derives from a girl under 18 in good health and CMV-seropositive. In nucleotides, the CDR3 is TGTGCCAGCAGCCCCCGGACAGGGGGTTTATTGGGTGAAGCTTTCTTT. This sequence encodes CASSPRTGGLLGEAFF.